This TCR beta chain was retrieved from a study of blood T cell repertoires in COVID-19. Whole-study context: The study drew acute and convalescent COVID-19 samples from the United States, Italy and Spain.

Per the study methods: From reference gene primer amplification, estimates of nucleated cell counts were derived. Assay: immunoSEQ multiplex PCR; the TCRdb copy retains only in-frame clones and omits some. The D gene and trimming were derived from the DNA, and the V and J assignments and clone size from that table. The table has tens of thousands of clones, 90% seen once. Seattle patients were enrolled during active infection and followed longitudinally. Trimming stripped 8 bases from V and 5 bases from J, with 9 bases between. This CDR3 is 11 amino acids long. Germline CDR1 and CDR2: SEHNR and FQNEAQ (reference sequence).

This sequence joins TRBV7-9 and TRBJ2-5; D unclear. The sample was peripheral blood. The sequence was obtained from a man in his forties or fifties with COVID-19, enrolled during active disease. CDR3 amino acids: CASSYVETQYF. The CDR3 coding sequence is TGTGCCAGCTCCTACGTCGAGACCCAGTACTTC.